This record concerns one T cell receptor (beta chain) sequence. Since a much larger clone is just one base distant, this may be a read error. This CDR3 region has 17 residues. The V gene's germline CDR1 is MDHEN and CDR2 SYDVKM. The germline V and J ends were trimmed by 6 bases and 5 bases, with 23 bases remaining between them. For TCR beta, libraries came from iRepertoire HTBI primers and Arm-PCR of CDR3 regions. TCRdb called the multiplex PCR reads again in MiXCR, with one record for every CDR3 protein. The table lists about 540,000 distinct CDR3 sequences, approximately 12% of them singletons. This specimen comes from a study of regulatory T cells in long-lasting Graves disease. Time point specified: newly diagnosed GD, antithyroid drugs for less than 3 months. The authors made the TCR library using RNA they extracted from PBMCs. This sample was also put to use in a study of T cells in Graves' hyperthyroidism and ophthalmopathy.

The rearrangement joins TRBV28 to TRBJ2-1, with a possible D match to TRBD2 (5 bases). The clonotype was recovered from a man aged 25 to 40 with Graves disease. The sequencing here drew on peripheral blood mononuclear cells (PBMCs), taken at new diagnosis, from a patient treated with antithyroid drugs. As DNA, the CDR3 is TGTGCCAGCAGCAATGCCGCCGAGGGCAGGAGAGACAATGAGCAGTTCTTC. Translated: CASSNAAEGRRDNEQFF.